The clone carrying this T cell receptor beta chain came up many times. TCRdb processed the 5' RACE reads anew with MiXCR; each CDR3 protein has one entry. The sample consists of 15,000 to 20,000 distinct CDR3 sequences, roughly a fifth of them appearing once. These data belong to a study of HIV-infected patients and healthy controls. Losses at the gene ends were 2 bases for V and 5 bases for J; bases not matched to a gene: 15. There are 18 residues in the CDR3. Germline V gene lookup returns CDR1 SNHLY and CDR2 FYNNEI. This TCR came from a human donor in good health. The sample comprised CD8+ T cells from blood. V is TRBV2 and J is TRBJ1-1, with 9 nucleotides matching TRBD1. As DNA, the CDR3 is TGTGCCAGCAGTGAATGGCTTCAGGGACAGGGTTTAGGAACTGAAGCTTTCTTT. Its translation is CASSEWLQGQGLGTEAFF.